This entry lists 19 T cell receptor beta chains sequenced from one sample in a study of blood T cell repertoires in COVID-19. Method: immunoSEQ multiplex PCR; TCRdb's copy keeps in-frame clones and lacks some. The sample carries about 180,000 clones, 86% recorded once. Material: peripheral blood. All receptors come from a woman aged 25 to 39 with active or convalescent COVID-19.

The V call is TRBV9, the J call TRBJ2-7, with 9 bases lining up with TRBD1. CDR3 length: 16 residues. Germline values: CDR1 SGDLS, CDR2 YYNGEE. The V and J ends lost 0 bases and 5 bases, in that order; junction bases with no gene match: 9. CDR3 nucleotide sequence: TGTGCCAGCAGCGTAGGGGCCGGGACAGGGTACCACGAGCAGTACTTC. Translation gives CASSVGAGTGYHEQYF.

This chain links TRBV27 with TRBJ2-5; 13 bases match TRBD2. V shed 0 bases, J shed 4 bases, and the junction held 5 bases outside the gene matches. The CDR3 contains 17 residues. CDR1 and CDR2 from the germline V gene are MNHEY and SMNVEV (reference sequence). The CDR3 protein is CASSLSLTSGGRETQYF. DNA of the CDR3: TGTGCCAGCAGTTTATCGTTGACTAGCGGGGGGAGAGAGACCCAGTACTTC.

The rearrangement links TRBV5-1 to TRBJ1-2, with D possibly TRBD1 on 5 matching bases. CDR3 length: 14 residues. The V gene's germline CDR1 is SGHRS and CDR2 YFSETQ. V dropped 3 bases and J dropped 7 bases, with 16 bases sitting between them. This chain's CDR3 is CASSSPSGPGGYTF. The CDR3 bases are TGCGCCAGCAGCTCTCCATCAGGGCCTGGTGGCTACACCTTC.

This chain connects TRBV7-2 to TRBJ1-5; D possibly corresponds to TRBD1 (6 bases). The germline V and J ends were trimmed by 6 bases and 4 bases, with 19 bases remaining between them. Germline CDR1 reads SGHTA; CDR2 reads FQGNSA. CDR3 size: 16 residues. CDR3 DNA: TGTGCCAGCAGTCGAGTCAGGGGAAAAGGGAATCAGCCCCAGCATTTT. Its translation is CASSRVRGKGNQPQHF.

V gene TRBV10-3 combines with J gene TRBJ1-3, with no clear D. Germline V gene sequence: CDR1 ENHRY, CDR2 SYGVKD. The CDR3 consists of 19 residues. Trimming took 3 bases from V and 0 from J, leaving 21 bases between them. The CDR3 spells CAISDPGLISFNSGNTIYF. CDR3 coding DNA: TGTGCCATCAGTGACCCCGGCCTCATTAGCTTCAACTCTGGAAACACCATATATTTT.

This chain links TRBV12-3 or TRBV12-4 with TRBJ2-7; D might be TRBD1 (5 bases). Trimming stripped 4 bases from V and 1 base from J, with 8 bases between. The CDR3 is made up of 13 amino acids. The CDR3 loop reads CASSSPGSYEQYF. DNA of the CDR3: TGTGCCAGCAGTTCCCCAGGGTCCTACGAGCAGTACTTC.

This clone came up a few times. This chain's CDR3 is CASTLSTGGITGELFF. The CDR3 coding sequence is TGTGCCAGCACTCTAAGCACGGGAGGAATCACCGGGGAGCTGTTTTTT. The J gene is TRBJ2-2, the V gene TRBV28, with 7 positions matching TRBD2. The CDR3 has 16 residues. The trim removed 7 bases at V and 4 bases at J, leaving 12 bases unmatched. CDR1 is MDHEN, CDR2 SYDVKM, per germline.

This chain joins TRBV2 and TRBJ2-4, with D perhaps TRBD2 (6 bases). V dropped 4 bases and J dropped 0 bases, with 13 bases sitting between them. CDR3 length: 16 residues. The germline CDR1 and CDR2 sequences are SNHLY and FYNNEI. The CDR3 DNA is TGTGCCAGCAGTGGGGGGGACTCCTTAGCCAAAAACATTCAGTACTTC. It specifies CASSGGDSLAKNIQYF.

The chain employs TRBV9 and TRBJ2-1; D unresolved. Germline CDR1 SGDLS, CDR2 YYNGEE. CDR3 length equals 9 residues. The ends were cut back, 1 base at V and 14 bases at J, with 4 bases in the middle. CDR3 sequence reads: CASSVYEFF. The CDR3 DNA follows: TGTGCCAGCAGCGTATATGAGTTCTTC.

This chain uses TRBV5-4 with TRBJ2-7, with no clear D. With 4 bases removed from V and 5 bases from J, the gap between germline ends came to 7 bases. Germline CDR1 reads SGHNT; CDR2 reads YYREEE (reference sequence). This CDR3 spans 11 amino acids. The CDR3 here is CASSDINEQYF. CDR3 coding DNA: TGTGCCAGCAGCGACATCAACGAGCAGTACTTC.

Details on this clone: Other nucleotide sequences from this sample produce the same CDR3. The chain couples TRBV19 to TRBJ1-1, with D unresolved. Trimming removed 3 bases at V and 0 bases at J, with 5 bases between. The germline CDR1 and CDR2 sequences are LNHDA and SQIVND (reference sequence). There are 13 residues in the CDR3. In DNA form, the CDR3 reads TGTGCCAGTAGTATCGGGGTGAACACTGAAGCTTTCTTT. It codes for CASSIGVNTEAFF.

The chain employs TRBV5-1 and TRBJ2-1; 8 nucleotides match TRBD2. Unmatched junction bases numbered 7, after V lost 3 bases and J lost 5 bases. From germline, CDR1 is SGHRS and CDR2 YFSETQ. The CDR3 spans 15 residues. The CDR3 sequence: CASSSSGSRNNEQFF. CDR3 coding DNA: TGCGCCAGCAGCTCAAGCGGGAGTCGGAACAATGAGCAGTTCTTC. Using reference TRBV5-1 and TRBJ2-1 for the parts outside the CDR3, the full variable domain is KAGVTQTPRYLIKTRGQQVTLSCSPISGHRSVSWYQQTPGQGLQFLFEYFSETQRNKGNFPGRFSGRQFSNSRSEMNVSTLELGDSALYLCASSSSGSRNNEQFFGPGTRLTVL.

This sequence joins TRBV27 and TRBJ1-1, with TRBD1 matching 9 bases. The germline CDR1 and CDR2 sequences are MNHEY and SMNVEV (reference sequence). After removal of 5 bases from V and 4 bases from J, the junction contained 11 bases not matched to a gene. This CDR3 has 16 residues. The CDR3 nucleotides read TGTGCCAGCAGTCCTTATCGACAGGGGGGGGGCACTGAAGCTTTCTTT. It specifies CASSPYRQGGGTEAFF.

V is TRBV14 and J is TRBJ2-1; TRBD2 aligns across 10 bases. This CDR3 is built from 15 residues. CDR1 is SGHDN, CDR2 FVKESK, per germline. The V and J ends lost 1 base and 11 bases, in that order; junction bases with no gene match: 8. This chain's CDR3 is CASSQVLAGGRKQFF. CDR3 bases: TGTGCCAGCAGCCAAGTCTTAGCGGGGGGAAGGAAGCAGTTCTTC.

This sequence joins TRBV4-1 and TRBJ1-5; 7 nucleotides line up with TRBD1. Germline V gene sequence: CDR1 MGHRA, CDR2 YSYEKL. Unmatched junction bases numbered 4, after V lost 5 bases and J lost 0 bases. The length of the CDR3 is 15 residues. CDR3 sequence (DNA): TGCGCCAGCAGCGCACAGGGGAATAGCAATCAGCCCCAGCATTTT. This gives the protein CASSAQGNSNQPQHF.

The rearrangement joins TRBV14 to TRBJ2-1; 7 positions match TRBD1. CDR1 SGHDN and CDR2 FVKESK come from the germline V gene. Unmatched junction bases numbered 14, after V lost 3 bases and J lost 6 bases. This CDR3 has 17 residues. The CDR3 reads CASSHLKGQGDSNEQFF. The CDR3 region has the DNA TGTGCCAGCAGCCATCTGAAGGGGCAGGGGGATTCCAATGAGCAGTTCTTC.

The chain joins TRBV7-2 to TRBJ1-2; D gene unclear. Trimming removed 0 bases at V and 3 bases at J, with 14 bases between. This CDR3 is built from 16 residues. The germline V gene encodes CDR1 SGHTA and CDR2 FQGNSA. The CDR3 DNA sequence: TGTGCCAGCAGCTTAGCCCCCCCTACAGTCGACTATGGCTACACCTTC. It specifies CASSLAPPTVDYGYTF.

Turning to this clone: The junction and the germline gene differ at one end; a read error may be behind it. CDR3 residues: CASSPQNQGTGTQYF. In DNA form, the CDR3 reads TGTGCCAGCTCACCCCAAAATCAGGGCACAGGTACGCAGTATTTT. The V gene is TRBV18, the J gene TRBJ2-3; D is possibly TRBD1 (5 bases). CDR3 length equals 15 residues. The germline V gene has CDR1 KGHSH and CDR2 LQKENI.

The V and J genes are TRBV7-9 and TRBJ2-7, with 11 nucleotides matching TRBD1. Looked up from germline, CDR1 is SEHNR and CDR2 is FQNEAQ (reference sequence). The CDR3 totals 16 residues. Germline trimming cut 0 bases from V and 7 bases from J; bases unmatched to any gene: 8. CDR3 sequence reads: CASSLALGQGASEQYF. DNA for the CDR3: TGTGCCAGCAGCTTAGCGCTAGGACAGGGGGCTTCTGAGCAGTACTTC.